The source of this T cell receptor (beta chain) is a study of PD-L1 blockade in urothelial cancer. Study-wide background: When patients started atezolizumab in the mid-2010s, it was given at 1,200 mg intravenously every 3 weeks. Each patient had 0 to 3 earlier chemotherapy regimens.

Specified time point: pretreatment peripheral blood. Samples spanned pretreatment and treatment, with 1 to 8 time points per patient. J lost 7 bases, V lost 3 bases, and 11 bases had no gene match. Germline V gene lookup returns CDR1 LNHDA and CDR2 SQIVND (reference sequence). The CDR3 runs to 17 residues. Some clones are missing from TCRdb's copy, which holds only in-frame ones; the method was immunoSEQ multiplex PCR. The sample contains approximately 41,000 clones, about 82% of which appear only once. The chain combines TRBV19 with TRBJ2-1; TRBD2 matches 11 bases. The sequence came from a man older than 75 with urothelial cancer. Sequencing used PBMCs, obtained around atezolizumab (anti-PD-L1) treatment. CDR3: CASSIRVAGGRVNEQFF. As DNA, the CDR3 is TGTGCCAGTAGTATTAGGGTAGCGGGAGGGCGAGTAAATGAGCAGTTCTTC.